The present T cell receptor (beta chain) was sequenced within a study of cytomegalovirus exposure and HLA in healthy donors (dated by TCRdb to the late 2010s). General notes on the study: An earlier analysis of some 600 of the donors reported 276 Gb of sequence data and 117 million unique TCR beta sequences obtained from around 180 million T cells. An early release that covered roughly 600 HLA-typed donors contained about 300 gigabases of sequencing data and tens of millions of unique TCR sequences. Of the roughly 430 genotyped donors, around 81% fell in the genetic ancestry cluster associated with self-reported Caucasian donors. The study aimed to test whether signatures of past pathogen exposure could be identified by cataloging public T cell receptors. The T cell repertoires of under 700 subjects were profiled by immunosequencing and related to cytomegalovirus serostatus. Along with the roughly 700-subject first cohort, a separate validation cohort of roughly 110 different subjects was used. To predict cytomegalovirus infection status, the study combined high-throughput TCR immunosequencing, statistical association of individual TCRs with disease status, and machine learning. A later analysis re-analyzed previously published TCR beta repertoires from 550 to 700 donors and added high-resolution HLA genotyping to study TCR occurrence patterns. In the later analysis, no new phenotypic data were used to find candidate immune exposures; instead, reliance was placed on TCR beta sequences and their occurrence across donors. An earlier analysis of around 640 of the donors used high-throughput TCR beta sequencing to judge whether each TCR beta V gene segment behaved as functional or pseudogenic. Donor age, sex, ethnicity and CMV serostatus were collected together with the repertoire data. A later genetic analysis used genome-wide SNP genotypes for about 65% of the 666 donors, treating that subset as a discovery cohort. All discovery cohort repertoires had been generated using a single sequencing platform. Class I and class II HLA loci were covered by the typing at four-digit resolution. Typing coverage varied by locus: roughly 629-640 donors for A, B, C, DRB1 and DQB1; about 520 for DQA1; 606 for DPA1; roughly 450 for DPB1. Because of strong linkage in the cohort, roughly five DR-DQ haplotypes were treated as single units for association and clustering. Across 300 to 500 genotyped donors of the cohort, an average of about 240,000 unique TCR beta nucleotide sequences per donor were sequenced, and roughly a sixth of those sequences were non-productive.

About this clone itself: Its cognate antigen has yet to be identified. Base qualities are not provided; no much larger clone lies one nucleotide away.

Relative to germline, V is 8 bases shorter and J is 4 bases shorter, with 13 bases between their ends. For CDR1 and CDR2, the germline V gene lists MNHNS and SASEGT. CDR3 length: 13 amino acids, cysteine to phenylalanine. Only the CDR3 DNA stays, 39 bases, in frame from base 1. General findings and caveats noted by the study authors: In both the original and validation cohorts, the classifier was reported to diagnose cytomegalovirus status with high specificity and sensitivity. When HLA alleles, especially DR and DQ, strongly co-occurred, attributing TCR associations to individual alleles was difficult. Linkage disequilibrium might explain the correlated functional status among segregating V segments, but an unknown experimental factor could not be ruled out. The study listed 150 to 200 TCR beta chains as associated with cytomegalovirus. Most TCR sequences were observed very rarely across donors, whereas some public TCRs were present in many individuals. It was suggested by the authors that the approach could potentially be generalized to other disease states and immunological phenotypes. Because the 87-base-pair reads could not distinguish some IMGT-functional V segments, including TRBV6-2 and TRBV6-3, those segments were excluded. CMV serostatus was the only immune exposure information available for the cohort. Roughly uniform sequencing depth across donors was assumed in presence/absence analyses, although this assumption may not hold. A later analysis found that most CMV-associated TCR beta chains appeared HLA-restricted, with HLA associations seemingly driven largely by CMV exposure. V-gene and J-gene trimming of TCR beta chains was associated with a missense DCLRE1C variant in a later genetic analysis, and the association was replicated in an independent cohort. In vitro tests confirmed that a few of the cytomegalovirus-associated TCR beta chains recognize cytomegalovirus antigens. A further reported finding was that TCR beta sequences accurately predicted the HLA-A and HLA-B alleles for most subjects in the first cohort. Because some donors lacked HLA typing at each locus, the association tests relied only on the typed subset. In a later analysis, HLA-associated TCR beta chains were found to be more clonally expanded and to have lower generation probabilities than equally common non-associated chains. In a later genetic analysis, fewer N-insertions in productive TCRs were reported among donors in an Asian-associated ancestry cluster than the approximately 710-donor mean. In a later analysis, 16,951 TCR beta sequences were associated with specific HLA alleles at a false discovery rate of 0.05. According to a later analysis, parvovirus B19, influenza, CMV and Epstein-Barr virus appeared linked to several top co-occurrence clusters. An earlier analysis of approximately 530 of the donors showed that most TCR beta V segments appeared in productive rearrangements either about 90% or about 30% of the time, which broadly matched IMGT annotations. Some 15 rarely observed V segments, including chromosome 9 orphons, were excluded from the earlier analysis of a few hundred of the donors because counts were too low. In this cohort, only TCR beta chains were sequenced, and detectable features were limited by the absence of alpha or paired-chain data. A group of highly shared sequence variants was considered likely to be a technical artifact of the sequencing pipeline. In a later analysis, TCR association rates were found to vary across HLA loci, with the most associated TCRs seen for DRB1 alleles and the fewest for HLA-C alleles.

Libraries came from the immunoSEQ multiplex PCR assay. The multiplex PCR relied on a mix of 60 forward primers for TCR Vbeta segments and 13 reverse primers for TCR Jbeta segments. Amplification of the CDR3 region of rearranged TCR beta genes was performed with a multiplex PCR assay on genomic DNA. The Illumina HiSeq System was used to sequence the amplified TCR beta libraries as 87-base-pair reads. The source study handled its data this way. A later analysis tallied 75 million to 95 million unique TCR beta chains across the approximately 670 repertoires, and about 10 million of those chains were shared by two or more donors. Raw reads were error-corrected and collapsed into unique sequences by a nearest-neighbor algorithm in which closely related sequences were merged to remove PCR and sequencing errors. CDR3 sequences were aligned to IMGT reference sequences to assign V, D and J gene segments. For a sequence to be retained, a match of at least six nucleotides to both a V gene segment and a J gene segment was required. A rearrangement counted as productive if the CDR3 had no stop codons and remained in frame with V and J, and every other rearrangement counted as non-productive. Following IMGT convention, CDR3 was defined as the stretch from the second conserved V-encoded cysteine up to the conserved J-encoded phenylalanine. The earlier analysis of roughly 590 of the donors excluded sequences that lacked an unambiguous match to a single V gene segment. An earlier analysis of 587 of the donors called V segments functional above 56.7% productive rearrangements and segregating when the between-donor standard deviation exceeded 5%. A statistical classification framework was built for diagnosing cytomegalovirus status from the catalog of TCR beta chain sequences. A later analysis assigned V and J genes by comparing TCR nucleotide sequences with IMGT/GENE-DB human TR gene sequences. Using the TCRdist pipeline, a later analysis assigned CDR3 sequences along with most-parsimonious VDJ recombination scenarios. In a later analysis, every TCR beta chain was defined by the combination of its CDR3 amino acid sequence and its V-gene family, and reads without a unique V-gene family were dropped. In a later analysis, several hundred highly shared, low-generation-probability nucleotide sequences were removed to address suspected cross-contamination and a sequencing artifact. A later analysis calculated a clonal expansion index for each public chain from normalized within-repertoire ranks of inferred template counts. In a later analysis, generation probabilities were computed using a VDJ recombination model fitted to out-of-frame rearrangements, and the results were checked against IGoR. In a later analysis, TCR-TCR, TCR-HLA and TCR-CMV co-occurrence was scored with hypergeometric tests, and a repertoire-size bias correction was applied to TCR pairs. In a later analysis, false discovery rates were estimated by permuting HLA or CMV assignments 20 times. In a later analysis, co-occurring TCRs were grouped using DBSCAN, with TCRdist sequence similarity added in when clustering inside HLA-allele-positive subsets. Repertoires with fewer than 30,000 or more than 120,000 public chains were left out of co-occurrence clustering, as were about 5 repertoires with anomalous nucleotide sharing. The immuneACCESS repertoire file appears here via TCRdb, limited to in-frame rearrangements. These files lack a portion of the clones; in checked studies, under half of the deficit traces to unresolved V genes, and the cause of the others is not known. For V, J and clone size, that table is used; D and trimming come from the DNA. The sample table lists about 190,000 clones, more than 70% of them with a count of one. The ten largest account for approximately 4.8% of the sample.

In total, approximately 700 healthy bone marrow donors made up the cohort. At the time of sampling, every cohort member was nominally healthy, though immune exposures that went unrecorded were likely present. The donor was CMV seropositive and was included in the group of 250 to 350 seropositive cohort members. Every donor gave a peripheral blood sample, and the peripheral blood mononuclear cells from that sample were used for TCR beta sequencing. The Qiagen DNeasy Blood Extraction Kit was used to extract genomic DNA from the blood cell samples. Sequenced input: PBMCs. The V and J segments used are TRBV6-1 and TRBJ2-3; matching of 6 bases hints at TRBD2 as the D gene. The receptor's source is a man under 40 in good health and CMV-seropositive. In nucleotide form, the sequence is TGTGCCAGCTGTGCTAGCGAAGCAGATACGCAGTATTTT. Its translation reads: CASCASEADTQYF.